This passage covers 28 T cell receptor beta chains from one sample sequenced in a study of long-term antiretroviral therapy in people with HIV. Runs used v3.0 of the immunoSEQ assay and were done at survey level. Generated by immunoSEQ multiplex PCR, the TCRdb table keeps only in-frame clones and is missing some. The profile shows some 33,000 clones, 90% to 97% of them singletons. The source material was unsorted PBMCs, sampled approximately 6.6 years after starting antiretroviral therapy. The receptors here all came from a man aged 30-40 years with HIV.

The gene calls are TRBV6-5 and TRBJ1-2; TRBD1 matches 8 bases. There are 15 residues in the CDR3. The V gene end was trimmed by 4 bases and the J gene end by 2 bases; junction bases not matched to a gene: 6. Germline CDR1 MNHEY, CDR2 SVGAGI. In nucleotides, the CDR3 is TGTGCCAGCAGTTTCCGCGGACAGGGCAACTATGGCTACACCTTC. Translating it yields CASSFRGQGNYGYTF.

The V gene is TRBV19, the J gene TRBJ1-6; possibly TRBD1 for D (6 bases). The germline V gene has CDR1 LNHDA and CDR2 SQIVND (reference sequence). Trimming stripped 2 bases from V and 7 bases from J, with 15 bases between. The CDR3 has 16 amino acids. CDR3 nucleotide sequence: TGTGCCAGTAGTATAAAACAGGGCCTTCTCAATTCACCCCTCCACTTT. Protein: CASSIKQGLLNSPLHF.

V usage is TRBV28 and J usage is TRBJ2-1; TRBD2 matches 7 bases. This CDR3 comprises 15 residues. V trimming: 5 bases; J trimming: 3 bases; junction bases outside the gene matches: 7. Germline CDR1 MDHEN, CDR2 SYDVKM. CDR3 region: CASSNQRDGYNEQFF. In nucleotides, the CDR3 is TGTGCCAGCAGTAACCAGCGGGACGGCTACAATGAGCAGTTCTTC.

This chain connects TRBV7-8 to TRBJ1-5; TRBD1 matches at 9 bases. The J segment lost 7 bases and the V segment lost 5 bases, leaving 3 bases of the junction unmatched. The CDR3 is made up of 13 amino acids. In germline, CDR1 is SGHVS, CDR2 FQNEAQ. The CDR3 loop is CASSLDRGQPQHF. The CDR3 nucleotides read TGTGCCAGCAGCCTGGACAGGGGACAGCCCCAGCATTTT.

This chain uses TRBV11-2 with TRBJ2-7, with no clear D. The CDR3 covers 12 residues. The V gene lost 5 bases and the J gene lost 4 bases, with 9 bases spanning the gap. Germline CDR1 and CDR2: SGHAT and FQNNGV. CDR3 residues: CASSPNLYEQYF. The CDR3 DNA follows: TGTGCCAGCAGCCCCAACTTGTACGAGCAGTACTTC.

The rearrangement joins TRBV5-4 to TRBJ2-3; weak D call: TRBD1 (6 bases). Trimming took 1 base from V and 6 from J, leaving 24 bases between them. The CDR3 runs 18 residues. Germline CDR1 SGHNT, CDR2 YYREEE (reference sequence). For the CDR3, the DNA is TGTGCCAGCAGCTTGAGAGGGATTCAGGGGCCCTCCAGGGATACGCAGTATTTT. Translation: CASSLRGIQGPSRDTQYF. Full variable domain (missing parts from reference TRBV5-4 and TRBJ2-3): ETGVTQSPTHLIKTRGQQVTLRCSSQSGHNTVSWYQQALGQGPQFIFQYYREEENGRGNFPPRFSGLQFPNYSSELNVNALELDDSALYLCASSLRGIQGPSRDTQYFGPGTRLTVL.

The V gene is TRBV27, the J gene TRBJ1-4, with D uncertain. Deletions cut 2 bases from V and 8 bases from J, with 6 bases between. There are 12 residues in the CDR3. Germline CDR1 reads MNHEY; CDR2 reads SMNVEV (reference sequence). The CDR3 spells CASSLAGEKLFF. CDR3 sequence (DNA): TGTGCCAGCAGTTTAGCGGGGGAAAAACTGTTTTTT.

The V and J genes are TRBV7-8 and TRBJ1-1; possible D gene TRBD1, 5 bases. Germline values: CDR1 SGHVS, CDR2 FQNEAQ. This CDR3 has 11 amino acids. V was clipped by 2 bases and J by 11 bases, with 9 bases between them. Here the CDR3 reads CASSLRGKAFF. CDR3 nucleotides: TGTGCCAGCAGCTTAAGGGGTAAGGCTTTCTTT.

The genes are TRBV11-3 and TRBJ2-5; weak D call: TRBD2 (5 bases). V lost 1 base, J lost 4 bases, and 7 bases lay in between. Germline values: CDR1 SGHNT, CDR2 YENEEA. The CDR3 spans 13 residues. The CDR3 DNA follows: TGTGCCAGCAGCTTAGGGGAGAGAGAGACCCAGTACTTC. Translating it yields CASSLGERETQYF.

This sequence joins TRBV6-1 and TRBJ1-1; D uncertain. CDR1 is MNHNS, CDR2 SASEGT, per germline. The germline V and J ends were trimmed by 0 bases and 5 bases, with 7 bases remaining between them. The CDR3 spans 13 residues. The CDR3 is CASSEAVTTEAFF. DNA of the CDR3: TGTGCCAGCAGTGAAGCGGTAACGACTGAAGCTTTCTTT.

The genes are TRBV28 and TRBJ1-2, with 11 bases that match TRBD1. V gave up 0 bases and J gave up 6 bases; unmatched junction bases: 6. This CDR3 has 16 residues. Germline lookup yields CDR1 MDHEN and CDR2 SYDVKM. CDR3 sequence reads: CASSLWRTGGIDGYTF. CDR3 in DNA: TGTGCCAGCAGTTTATGGCGGACAGGGGGCATCGATGGCTACACCTTC.

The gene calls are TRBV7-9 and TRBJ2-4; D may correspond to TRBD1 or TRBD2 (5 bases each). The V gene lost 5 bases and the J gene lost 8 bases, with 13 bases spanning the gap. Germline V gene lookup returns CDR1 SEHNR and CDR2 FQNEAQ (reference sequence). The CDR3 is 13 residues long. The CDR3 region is CASSQGGRHIQYF. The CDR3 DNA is TGTGCCAGCAGCCAGGGCGGGCGGCACATTCAGTACTTC.

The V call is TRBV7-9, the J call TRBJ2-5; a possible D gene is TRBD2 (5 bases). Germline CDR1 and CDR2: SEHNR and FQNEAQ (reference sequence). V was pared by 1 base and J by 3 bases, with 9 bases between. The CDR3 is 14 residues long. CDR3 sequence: CASSLGGIEETQYF. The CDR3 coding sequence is TGTGCCAGCAGCTTAGGAGGGATCGAAGAGACCCAGTACTTC.

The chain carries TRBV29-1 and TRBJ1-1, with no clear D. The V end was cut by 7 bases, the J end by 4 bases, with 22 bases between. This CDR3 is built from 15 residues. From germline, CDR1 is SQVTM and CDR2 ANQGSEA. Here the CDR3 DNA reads TGCAGCGCCAAGGCGGCACTCTTGGGTTCCACTGAAGCTTTCTTT. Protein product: CSAKAALLGSTEAFF.

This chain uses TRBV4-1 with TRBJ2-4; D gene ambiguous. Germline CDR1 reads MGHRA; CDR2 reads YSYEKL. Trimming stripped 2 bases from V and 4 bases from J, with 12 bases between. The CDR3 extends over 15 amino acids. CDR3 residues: CASSQLRLGKNIQYF. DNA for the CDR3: TGCGCCAGCAGCCAACTTCGGTTGGGGAAAAACATTCAGTACTTC.

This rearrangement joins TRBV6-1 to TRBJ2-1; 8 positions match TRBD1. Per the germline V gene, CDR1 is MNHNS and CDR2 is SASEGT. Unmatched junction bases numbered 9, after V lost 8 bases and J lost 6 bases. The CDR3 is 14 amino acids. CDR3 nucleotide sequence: TGTGCCAGCTGCACGACAGGGGTTGGCAATGAGCAGTTCTTC. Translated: CASCTTGVGNEQFF.

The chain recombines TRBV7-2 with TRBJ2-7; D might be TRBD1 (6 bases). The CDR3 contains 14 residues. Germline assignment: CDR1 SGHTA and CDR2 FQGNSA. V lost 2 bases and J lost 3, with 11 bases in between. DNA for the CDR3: TGTGCCAGCAGCTTACAGGGGCCCGGCTACGAGCAGTACTTC. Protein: CASSLQGPGYEQYF.

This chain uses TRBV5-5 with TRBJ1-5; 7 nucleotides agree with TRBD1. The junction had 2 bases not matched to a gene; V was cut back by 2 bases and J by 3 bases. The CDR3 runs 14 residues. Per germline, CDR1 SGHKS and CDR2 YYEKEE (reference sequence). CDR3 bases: TGTGCCAGCAGCTTAGACAGGGCCAATCAGCCCCAGCATTTT. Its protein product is CASSLDRANQPQHF.

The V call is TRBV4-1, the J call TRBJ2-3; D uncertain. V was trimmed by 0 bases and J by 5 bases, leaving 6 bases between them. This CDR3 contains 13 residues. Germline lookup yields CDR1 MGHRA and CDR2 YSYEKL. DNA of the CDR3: TGCGCCAGCAGCCAAGATCTCGAAGATACGCAGTATTTT. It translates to CASSQDLEDTQYF.

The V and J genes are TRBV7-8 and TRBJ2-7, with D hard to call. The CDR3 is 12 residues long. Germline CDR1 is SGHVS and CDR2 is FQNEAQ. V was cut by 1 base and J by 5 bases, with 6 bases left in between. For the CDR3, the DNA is TGTGCCAGCAGCTTAGTCTATAACGAGCAGTACTTC. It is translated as CASSLVYNEQYF.

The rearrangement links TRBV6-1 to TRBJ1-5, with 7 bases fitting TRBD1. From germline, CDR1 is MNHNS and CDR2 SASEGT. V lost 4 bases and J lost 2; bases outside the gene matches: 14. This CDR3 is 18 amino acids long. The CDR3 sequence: CASSGQGTATRGNQPQHF. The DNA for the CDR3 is TGTGCCAGCAGTGGGCAGGGGACAGCAACTCGTGGCAATCAGCCCCAGCATTTT.

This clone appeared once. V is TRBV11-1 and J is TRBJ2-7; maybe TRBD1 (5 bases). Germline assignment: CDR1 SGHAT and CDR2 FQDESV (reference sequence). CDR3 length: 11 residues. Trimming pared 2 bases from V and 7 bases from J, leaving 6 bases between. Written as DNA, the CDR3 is TGTGCCAGCAGCTTATCAGGGGAGCAGTACTTC. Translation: CASSLSGEQYF. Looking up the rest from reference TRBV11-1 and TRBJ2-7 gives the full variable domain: EAEVAQSPRYKITEKSQAVAFWCDPISGHATLYWYRQILGQGPELLVQFQDESVVDDSQLPKDRFSAERLKGVDSTLKIQPAELGDSAMYLCASSLSGEQYFGPGTRLTVT.

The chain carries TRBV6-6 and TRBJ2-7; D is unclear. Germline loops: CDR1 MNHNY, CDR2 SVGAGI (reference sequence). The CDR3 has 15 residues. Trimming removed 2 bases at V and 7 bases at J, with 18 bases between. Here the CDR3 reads CASSYTLSPLREQYF. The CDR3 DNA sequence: TGTGCCAGCAGTTACACTTTATCTCCTCTACGGGAGCAGTACTTC.

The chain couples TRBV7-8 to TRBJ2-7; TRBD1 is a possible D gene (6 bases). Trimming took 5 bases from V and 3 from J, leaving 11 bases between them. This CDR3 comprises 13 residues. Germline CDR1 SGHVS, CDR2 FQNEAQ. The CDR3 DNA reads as TGTGCCAGCAGCCTTTTCAGGGGCTACGAGCAGTACTTC. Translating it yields CASSLFRGYEQYF.

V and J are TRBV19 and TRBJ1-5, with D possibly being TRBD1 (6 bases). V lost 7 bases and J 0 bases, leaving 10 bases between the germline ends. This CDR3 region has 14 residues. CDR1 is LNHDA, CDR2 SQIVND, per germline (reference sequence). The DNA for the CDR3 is TGTGCCAGTACTGGACAGTATAGCAATCAGCCCCAGCATTTT. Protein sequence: CASTGQYSNQPQHF.

In nucleotides, the CDR3 is TGTGCCTGGAGCAACCGGGACAGGGTTTCACCCCTCCACTTT. Translated: CAWSNRDRVSPLHF. The V call is TRBV30, the J call TRBJ1-6; TRBD1 aligns across 9 bases. The CDR3 sequence is 14 residues long. V lost 3 bases to trimming and J lost 9 bases; unmatched junction nucleotides: 6. The germline V gene encodes CDR1 GTSNPN and CDR2 SVGIG (reference sequence). The full variable domain, completed using reference TRBV30 and TRBJ1-6, is SQTIHQWPATLVQPVGSPLSLECTVEGTSNPNLYWYRQAAGRGLQLLFYSVGIGQISSEVPQNLSASRPQDRQFILSSKKLLLSDSGFYLCAWSNRDRVSPLHFGNGTRLTVT.

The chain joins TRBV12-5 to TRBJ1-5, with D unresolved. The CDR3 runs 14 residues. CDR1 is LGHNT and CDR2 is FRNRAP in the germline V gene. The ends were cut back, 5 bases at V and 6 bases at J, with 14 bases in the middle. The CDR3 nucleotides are TGTGCTAGTGGTCCCCCCGATGTGAGTCAGCCCCAGCATTTT. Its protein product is CASGPPDVSQPQHF.

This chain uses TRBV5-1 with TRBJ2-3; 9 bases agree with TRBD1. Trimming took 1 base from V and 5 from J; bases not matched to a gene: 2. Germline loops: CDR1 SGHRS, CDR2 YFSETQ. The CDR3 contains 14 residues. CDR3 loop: CASSLTGGKDTQYF. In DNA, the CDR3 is TGCGCCAGCAGCTTGACAGGGGGCAAAGATACGCAGTATTTT.